The clone carrying this T cell receptor beta chain was counted only a few times. Its target is not known. This specimen comes from a study of T-cell memory formation after mild COVID-19. Study outcomes and limitations: CD4/CD8 balance characterized clones contracting day 15 to 85, and CD4+ skew characterized later expanders. The finding that pre-infection memory included some responding clones suggested that cross-reactive memory joined.

TCRdb redid the calling of the 5' RACE reads with MiXCR, one entry per CDR3 protein. The sample carries under 200,000 distinct CDR3 sequences, roughly 10% recorded once. The CDR3 consists of 16 residues. V trimming: 5 bases; J trimming: 5 bases; junction bases outside the gene matches: 13. Looked up from germline, CDR1 is DFQATT and CDR2 is SNEGSKA (reference sequence). The rearrangement joins TRBV20-1 to TRBJ2-1; TRBD2 agrees at 9 bases. This TCR was sampled from a young man who had mild COVID-19 (a few samples of this study predate the infection). Cell type and time point are not known. The specimen sequenced was PBMCs or a T cell subset sorted from them (not recorded which). In DNA form, the CDR3 reads TGCAGTGCTCCACCCGGGCGGCGGGGGGGCCACAATGAGCAGTTCTTC. This codes for CSAPPGRRGGHNEQFF.